Listed below are T cell receptor beta chains from one sample, sequenced in a study of PD-1 blockade in classical Hodgkin lymphoma. TCRdb keeps only in-frame clones here, not all; method: immunoSEQ multiplex PCR. Among 13,000 or so clones, about 86% were seen once, and the ten largest hold 0.75% to 0.95%. The sequencing used CD4+ T cells from blood, collected before the fourth cycle of nivolumab. The receptor source for this set is a human donor with classical Hodgkin lymphoma. Each CDR3 is given with its conserved first and last residue. A D gene is named only where the DNA matches it firmly. The size entry is marked missing in some rows and otherwise reads once, few, many or a size class.

clone_size d_call j_call v_call cdr3_nt cdr3_aa
few . TRBJ1-2 TRBV30 TGTGCCATGGACAGACCCTACACCTTC CAMDRPYTF
. TRBD1 TRBJ1-2 TRBV7-6 TGTGCCAGCAGCCTGGGACAGAACTATGGCTACACCTTC CASSLGQNYGYTF
. . TRBJ1-4 TRBV28 TGTGCCAGCAGTTTGGGAGTTGCAACTAATGAAAAACTGTTTTTT CASSLGVATNEKLFF
once TRBD1 TRBJ2-5 TRBV4-2 TGTGCCAGCAGCCGGACAGGGGAACAAGAGACCCAGTACTTC CASSRTGEQETQYF
. TRBD1 TRBJ2-3 TRBV7-9 TGTGCCAGCAGCTTAGGGTACAGGGGGCGCACAGATACGCAGTATTTT CASSLGYRGRTDTQYF
few TRBD1 TRBJ1-2 TRBV18 TGTGCCAGCTCACCGGGGACAGGGAGGGATGGCTACACCTTC CASSPGTGRDGYTF
. . TRBJ1-1 TRBV7-9 TGTGCCAGCAGCGCGACAGGGAACACTGAAGCTTTCTTT CASSATGNTEAFF
. . TRBJ1-2 TRBV29-1 TGCAGCGTTACAGGGTACACTAACTATGGCTACACCTTC CSVTGYTNYGYTF
. TRBD2 TRBJ2-1 TRBV2 TGTGCCAGCCAGAGCGGGAGGTCCTCCTACAATGAGCAGTTCTTC CASQSGRSSYNEQFF
. TRBD2 TRBJ2-3 TRBV6-4 TGTGCCAGCAGTCCCTCGACTAGCACAAGCACAGATACGCAGTATTTT CASSPSTSTSTDTQYF
. TRBD1 TRBJ2-5 TRBV19 TGTGCCAGTAGCAGACAGGGGTCGGAGACCCAGTACTTC CASSRQGSETQYF
. . TRBJ2-1 TRBV11-2 TGTGCCAGCAGCCCTTGGGGCAAGGGGTTAAGCTACAATGAGCAGTTCTTC CASSPWGKGLSYNEQFF
. . TRBJ1-6 TRBV5-1 TGCGCCAGCAGCTCCGGGACGTCGAATTCACCCCTCCACTTT CASSSGTSNSPLHF
. TRBD2 TRBJ2-3 TRBV7-9 TGTGCCAGCAGCCCTCGACTAGCGGAAAGCACAGATACGCAGTATTTT CASSPRLAESTDTQYF
. . TRBJ2-2 TRBV19 TGTGCCAGTAGTCCTACATCAACCGGGACACTGTTTTTT CASSPTSTGTLFF
. . TRBJ2-1 TRBV18 TGTGCCAGCTCACCGACCTCAGCGGTAATTGAGCAGTTCTTC CASSPTSAVIEQFF
. . TRBJ1-1 TRBV5-6 TGTGCCAGCAGCCAGGGGTGGGAAGCTTTCTTT CASSQGWEAFF
. TRBD1 TRBJ2-3 TRBV19 TGTGCCAGTAGCAAACAGGGGGTGGGGTTCGATACGCAGTATTTT CASSKQGVGFDTQYF
. . TRBJ1-5 TRBV19 TGTGCCAGTAGTATACAGGACCCCTATAGCAATCAGCCCCAGCATTTT CASSIQDPYSNQPQHF
. . TRBJ1-5 TRBV7-2 TGTGCCAGCAGCTTAGGACCCCAGCCCCAGCATTTT CASSLGPQPQHF
. TRBD1 TRBJ2-3 TRBV29-1 TGCAGCGTAGGGACAGGATTCACAGATACGCAATATTTT CSVGTGFTDTQYF
. . TRBJ1-4 TRBV7-8 TGTGCCAGCAGCCTGGCCGGGGGAACTAATGAAAAACTGTTTTTT CASSLAGGTNEKLFF
. . TRBJ1-2 TRBV5-6 TGTGCCAGCAGCTTGGAGGTGAACTATGGCTACACCTTC CASSLEVNYGYTF
. . TRBJ1-1 TRBV7-9 TGTGCCAGCAGCCCGGACGGGAACACTGAAGCTTTCTTT CASSPDGNTEAFF
. . TRBJ2-3 TRBV2 TGTGCCAGCTATGGATTTGTGGCCACGGGGTACGCAGATACGCAGTATTTT CASYGFVATGYADTQYF
once . TRBJ2-4 TRBV19 TGTGCCAGTAGTATAAGGCCCTTTTATCTAAGACCCGAAAACATTCAGTACTTC CASSIRPFYLRPENIQYF
. TRBD1 TRBJ1-3 TRBV18 TGTGCCAGCTCACCGATAGGACAGGGGACCTCTGGAAACACCATATATTTT CASSPIGQGTSGNTIYF
. TRBD1 TRBJ1-4 TRBV5-4 TGTGCCAGCAGCTCATCGGGACAGACTAATGAAAAACTGTTTTTT CASSSSGQTNEKLFF
. . TRBJ1-5 TRBV2 TGTGCCAGCAGTGACGAGGGGAATCAGCCCCAGCATTTT CASSDEGNQPQHF
. TRBD1 TRBJ2-7 TRBV6-1 TGTGCCAGCAGTGAAAGAAGGTGGGACAGGAGTGGCGAGCAGTACTTC CASSERRWDRSGEQYF
once . TRBJ2-5 TRBV7-9 TGTGCCAGCAGCTATGACAGTTACCAAGAGACCCAGTACTTC CASSYDSYQETQYF
. TRBD2 TRBJ2-1 TRBV27 TGTGCCAGCAGTTTAGGGGGGGGAGGGGCGAGTGAGCAGTTCTTC CASSLGGGGASEQFF
once TRBD1 TRBJ1-2 TRBV5-1 TGCGCCAGCAGCTTAGCGACAGGGTATGGCTACACCTTC CASSLATGYGYTF
. TRBD2 TRBJ2-7 TRBV5-6 TGTGCCAGCAGCTTCGGACTAGCGGGAGCTTTGGGGCAGTACTTC CASSFGLAGALGQYF
. . TRBJ2-5 TRBV18 TGTGCCAGCTCCCCGGGGCTTCAAGAGACCCAGTACTTC CASSPGLQETQYF
. TRBD1 TRBJ2-2 TRBV6-4 TGTGCCAGCAGTGCCGGACAGGGGACCAACACCGGGGAGCTGTTTTTT CASSAGQGTNTGELFF
. . TRBJ2-5 TRBV27 . CASSSSGPMSETQYF
few TRBD1 TRBJ1-5 TRBV19 TGTGCCAGTAGCCTACGACAGGGTCTGAATCAGCCCCAGCATTTT CASSLRQGLNQPQHF
. TRBD1 TRBJ1-1 TRBV11-2 TGTGCCAGCAGCATGACAGGGGGTGGGATAAAAGCTTTCTTT CASSMTGGGIKAFF
. . TRBJ2-7 TRBV29-1 TGCAGCGTAGCCTCCGGGACAACATCCTACGAGCAGTACTTC CSVASGTTSYEQYF
. TRBD1 TRBJ2-2 TRBV7-3 TGTGCCAGCAGCGTAGACAGGGGGACCGGGGAGCTGTTTTTT CASSVDRGTGELFF
. . TRBJ1-2 TRBV12-2 TGTGCAAGTCGTGACCTGGTTATTCGGAACGTCGACTATGGCTACACCTTC CASRDLVIRNVDYGYTF
. . TRBJ2-7 TRBV6-5 TGTGCCAGCAGTTACGCGGCTAGGCGGGAGCAGTACTTC CASSYAARREQYF
. . TRBJ1-6 TRBV19 TGTGCCAGTAGTTTCCTGGTGCAGGGTAATTCACCCCTCCACTTT CASSFLVQGNSPLHF
once . TRBJ1-4 TRBV5-1 TGCGCCAGCAGCTTGGGGGCCTCTGCTCATGAAAAACTGTTTTTT CASSLGASAHEKLFF
. . TRBJ1-2 TRBV30 TGTGCCTGGAGTCCTGGACACAATGGCTACACCTTC CAWSPGHNGYTF
. TRBD1 TRBJ2-5 TRBV5-1 TGCGCCAGCAGCACTAACGACAGGGCCCAAGAGACCCAGTACTTC CASSTNDRAQETQYF
few TRBD1 TRBJ2-5 TRBV5-1 TGCGCCAGCAGCCGCGGACAGGGACAAGAGACCCAGTACTTC CASSRGQGQETQYF
. . TRBJ1-4 TRBV18 TGTGCCAGCTCACCAACTAATGAAAAACTGTTTTTT CASSPTNEKLFF
. . TRBJ2-3 TRBV5-6 TGTGCCAGCAGCTTCCGAGATACGCAGTATTTT CASSFRDTQYF
. . TRBJ1-5 TRBV7-6 TGTGCCAGCAGCTTAGCAGGTCAGCCCCAGCATTTT CASSLAGQPQHF
. . TRBJ1-1 TRBV27 TGTGCCAGCAGTCACAGGGCCCATTTCAACACTGAAGCTTTCTTT CASSHRAHFNTEAFF
. TRBD2 TRBJ2-1 TRBV5-4 TGTGCCAGCAGCAAACCCGGGACTAGCGGATACAATGAGCAGTTCTTC CASSKPGTSGYNEQFF
. TRBD1 TRBJ1-6 TRBV30 TGTGCCTTTCGTCCCGGAGACAGGGATGGTAATTCACCCCTCCACTTT CAFRPGDRDGNSPLHF
. TRBD1 TRBJ2-3 TRBV7-3 TGTGCCAGCAGCTTATTACAGGGGGCTATGGATACGCAGTATTTT CASSLLQGAMDTQYF
. . TRBJ2-7 TRBV20-1 TGCAGTGCGGGGACGGTGTACGAGCAGTACTTC CSAGTVYEQYF